The sequence of this T cell receptor beta chain was determined in a study of CD8 T cells in Susac syndrome. CDR1 and CDR2 from the germline V gene are MGHRA and YSYEKL. The CDR3 length is 17 residues. The ends were cut back, 0 bases at V and 4 bases at J, with 16 bases in the middle. The TEMRA cells underwent FACS enrichment, while the CD8+ and CD4+ T cells underwent negative isolation. Roughly 0.45 to 1 ug RNA was reverse transcribed with random hexamers. Amplification of TCR beta CDR3 across 54 Vbeta and 13 Jbeta was performed with immunoSEQ multiplex PCR. MiXCR, run by TCRdb on the immunoSEQ multiplex PCR reads, gives a single entry per CDR3 protein. The table lists over 350,000 distinct CDR3 sequences, approximately 85% of them singletons.

This chain connects TRBV4-1 to TRBJ2-1; a possible D gene is TRBD2 (6 bases). Sequenced: CD8+ T cells from PBMCs. This receptor was identified in a human donor with multiple sclerosis. The chain's CDR3 is CASSQDWGLARYNEQFF. In nucleotides, the CDR3 is TGCGCCAGCAGCCAAGACTGGGGTCTAGCGAGATACAATGAGCAGTTCTTC.